This T cell receptor (beta chain) was sequenced in a study of blood T cell repertoires in COVID-19. Turning to the study itself: The United States, Italy and Spain supplied acute and convalescent COVID-19 samples. PBMCs, B-cell-depleted T cells, or T cells provided the cDNA or gDNA that made up the material.

As processed by the authors: Amplification of reference gene primers was used by the study to estimate nucleated cell counts. Assay used: immunoSEQ multiplex PCR; TCRdb lists only in-frame clones, some missing. The V and J calls and clone size were taken over from that table, and D and trimming were inferred from the DNA. The sample records some 50,000 clones, about 89% being singletons. V dropped 8 bases and J dropped 0; count of bases not matched to a gene: 16. Germline V gives CDR1 SQVTM, CDR2 ANQGSEA. CDR3 length equals 17 residues. The chain recombines TRBV29-1 with TRBJ2-3; 8 bases map to TRBD2. Input material: peripheral blood. This sequence originates from an older man with active COVID-19. The CDR3 region has the DNA TGCAGCTTCCCCCCGGGCGGGGGGCAAACTAGCACAGATACGCAGTATTTT. Its translation: CSFPPGGGQTSTDTQYF.